Listed below are T cell receptor beta chains from one sample, sequenced in a study of beta chain features in type 1 diabetes. Generated by immunoSEQ multiplex PCR, the TCRdb table keeps only in-frame clones and is missing some. The data hold roughly 300,000 clones, with approximately 15% observed a single time. Input material: central memory CD4+ T cells from blood. These receptors were obtained from a man aged 25-45 years in good health. The CDR3 runs from the conserved cysteine through the conserved F or W. Each record gives: J gene, V gene, D gene, clone size, CDR3 protein, CDR3 DNA. D genes are given only for firm matches. Size values are once, few and many counts, or a class for expanded clones, and some rows have none.

j_call: TRBJ2-3
v_call: TRBV9
d_call: NA
clone_size: NA
cdr3_aa: CASSVSGISTDTQYF
cdr3_nt: TGTGCCAGCAGCGTAAGCGGTATTAGCACAGATACGCAGTATTTT

j_call: TRBJ1-4
v_call: TRBV11-3
d_call: NA
clone_size: NA
cdr3_aa: CASSPRGNEKLFF
cdr3_nt: TGTGCCAGCAGCCCGAGGGGGAATGAAAAACTGTTTTTT

j_call: TRBJ2-3
v_call: TRBV11-2
d_call: TRBD2
clone_size: NA
cdr3_aa: CASRQWTSGALTDTQYF
cdr3_nt: TGTGCCAGCAGACAGTGGACTAGCGGGGCCCTCACAGATACGCAGTATTTT

j_call: TRBJ2-1
v_call: TRBV10-3
d_call: NA
clone_size: few
cdr3_aa: CATERIVGGPRNEQFF
cdr3_nt: TGTGCCACCGAACGAATCGTGGGGGGGCCTCGGAATGAGCAGTTCTTC

j_call: TRBJ2-1
v_call: TRBV7-9
d_call: NA
clone_size: NA
cdr3_aa: CASSLSPGTGGLEQFF
cdr3_nt: TGTGCCAGCAGCTTATCCCCGGGGACCGGTGGGCTTGAGCAGTTCTTC

j_call: TRBJ2-1
v_call: TRBV25-1
d_call: NA
clone_size: NA
cdr3_aa: CASQTTWQSADNEQFF
cdr3_nt: TGTGCCAGCCAGACGACTTGGCAGTCCGCCGACAATGAGCAGTTCTTC

j_call: TRBJ2-5
v_call: TRBV18
d_call: TRBD2
clone_size: few
cdr3_aa: CASSPGLAEAETQYF
cdr3_nt: TGTGCCAGCTCACCGGGACTAGCGGAAGCAGAGACCCAGTACTTC

j_call: TRBJ2-1
v_call: TRBV2
d_call: NA
clone_size: many
cdr3_aa: CASSNGREQFF
cdr3_nt: TGTGCCAGCAGTAATGGGAGGGAGCAGTTCTTC

j_call: TRBJ1-3
v_call: TRBV4-2
d_call: NA
clone_size: once
cdr3_aa: CASSEVGVEGNTIYF
cdr3_nt: TGTGCCAGCAGTGAAGTGGGGGTCGAGGGCAACACCATATATTTT

j_call: TRBJ2-7
v_call: TRBV4-3
d_call: TRBD1
clone_size: NA
cdr3_aa: CASSHPGTGRDEQYF
cdr3_nt: TGCGCCAGCAGCCACCCCGGGACAGGGCGAGACGAGCAGTACTTC

j_call: TRBJ2-2
v_call: TRBV28
d_call: NA
clone_size: NA
cdr3_aa: CASGIYSTGELFF
cdr3_nt: TGTGCCAGCGGGATTTACAGCACCGGGGAGCTGTTTTTT

j_call: TRBJ1-6
v_call: TRBV7-9
d_call: NA
clone_size: few
cdr3_aa: CASSFERDNSPLHF
cdr3_nt: TGTGCCAGCAGCTTTGAAAGGGATAATTCACCCCTCCACTTT

j_call: TRBJ1-1
v_call: TRBV18
d_call: NA
clone_size: few
cdr3_aa: CASSPGSPTNTEAFF
cdr3_nt: TGTGCCAGCTCACCAGGGTCGCCCACGAACACTGAAGCTTTCTTT

j_call: TRBJ1-5
v_call: TRBV27
d_call: NA
clone_size: NA
cdr3_aa: CASSLRGGNNQPQHF
cdr3_nt: TGTGCCAGCAGTTTACGGGGAGGGAACAATCAGCCCCAGCATTTT

j_call: TRBJ2-1
v_call: TRBV7-2
d_call: NA
clone_size: NA
cdr3_aa: CASSLLASSGREQFF
cdr3_nt: TGTGCCAGCAGCTTATTGGCTAGTTCAGGTCGAGAGCAGTTCTTC

j_call: TRBJ1-6
v_call: TRBV2
d_call: NA
clone_size: many
cdr3_aa: CASSEGFNSPLHF
cdr3_nt: TGTGCCAGCAGTGAGGGGTTTAATTCACCCCTCCACTTT

j_call: TRBJ1-1
v_call: TRBV6-5
d_call: NA
clone_size: NA
cdr3_aa: CASSYFRTGRTEAFF
cdr3_nt: TGTGCCAGCAGTTACTTCCGAACAGGGCGCACTGAAGCTTTCTTT

j_call: TRBJ1-2
v_call: TRBV29-1
d_call: NA
clone_size: NA
cdr3_aa: CSVDGGANYGYTF
cdr3_nt: TGCAGCGTTGACGGGGGGGCTAACTATGGCTACACCTTC

j_call: TRBJ2-2
v_call: TRBV18
d_call: TRBD1
clone_size: NA
cdr3_aa: CASSPWTGGTGELFF
cdr3_nt: TGTGCCAGCTCACCTTGGACAGGGGGCACCGGGGAGCTGTTTTTT

j_call: TRBJ2-3
v_call: TRBV7-9
d_call: TRBD2
clone_size: NA
cdr3_aa: CASSLDLAGGTDTQYF
cdr3_nt: TGTGCCAGCAGCTTGGACTTAGCGGGAGGTACAGATACGCAGTATTTT

j_call: TRBJ2-1
v_call: TRBV6-5
d_call: NA
clone_size: few
cdr3_aa: CASSPSYGRNNEQFF
cdr3_nt: TGTGCCAGCAGTCCCTCGTATGGAAGAAACAATGAGCAGTTCTTC

j_call: TRBJ2-3
v_call: TRBV5-6
d_call: NA
clone_size: NA
cdr3_aa: CASFAAGTDTQYF
cdr3_nt: TGTGCCAGTTTCGCGGCAGGCACAGATACGCAGTATTTT

j_call: TRBJ2-7
v_call: TRBV7-2
d_call: NA
clone_size: NA
cdr3_aa: CASSPRTADRAEQYF
cdr3_nt: TGTGCCAGCAGCCCGCGAACCGCCGACAGAGCCGAGCAGTACTTC

j_call: TRBJ1-2
v_call: TRBV29-1
d_call: NA
clone_size: few
cdr3_aa: CSAASTNYGYTF
cdr3_nt: TGCAGCGCCGCATCGACTAACTATGGCTACACCTTC

j_call: TRBJ2-1
v_call: TRBV7-9
d_call: NA
clone_size: few
cdr3_aa: CASSPRRGSYNEQFF
cdr3_nt: TGTGCCAGCAGCCCCCGTCGCGGGTCCTACAATGAGCAGTTCTTC

j_call: TRBJ1-1
v_call: TRBV6-5
d_call: NA
clone_size: NA
cdr3_aa: CASKINGQPNTEAFF
cdr3_nt: TGTGCCAGCAAAATTAACGGACAGCCGAACACTGAAGCTTTCTTT

j_call: TRBJ1-5
v_call: TRBV27
d_call: TRBD1
clone_size: few
cdr3_aa: CASSVDRGNQPQHF
cdr3_nt: TGTGCCAGCAGTGTGGACAGGGGAAATCAGCCCCAGCATTTT

j_call: TRBJ1-2
v_call: TRBV14
d_call: NA
clone_size: few
cdr3_aa: CASSQAQGQGGYTF
cdr3_nt: TGTGCCAGCAGCCAAGCCCAGGGCCAGGGTGGCTACACCTTC

j_call: TRBJ1-5
v_call: TRBV2
d_call: TRBD1
clone_size: NA
cdr3_aa: CASSPGRGQQPQHF
cdr3_nt: TGTGCCAGCAGCCCCGGCAGGGGGCAACAGCCCCAGCATTTT